This is a list of T cell receptor beta chains from one sample in a study of Graves' ophthalmopathy and Graves' hyperthyroidism. Each CDR3 protein is one row after TCRdb ran MiXCR on the multiplex PCR reads. The table lists roughly 170,000 distinct CDR3 sequences, around 40% of them singletons, with about 9.5% in the top ten. The specimen sequenced was peripheral blood. The receptors were sampled from a man younger than 45 with Graves' ophthalmopathy. Both conserved end residues are part of each CDR3. The D gene is left open where the match is weak. Expanded clones get a size class; other rows say once, few or many, or leave the size out.

>TRBJ2-2|TRBV28|TRBD1|NA
TGTGCCAGCAGTACACCAGTCAAGACAGGGTTGGATTCCGGGGAGCTGTTTTTT
CASSTPVKTGLDSGELFF
>TRBJ1-1|TRBV12-3/TRBV12-4|NA|NA
TGTGCCAGCAACCTCGCCGGAAACACTGAAGCTTTCTTT
CASNLAGNTEAFF
>TRBJ1-1|TRBV7-3|TRBD1|NA
TGTGCCAGCAGCTCTACCGTGGGGACAGGCTTTTTACTGAACACTGAAGCTTTCTTT
CASSSTVGTGFLLNTEAFF
>TRBJ2-7|TRBV28|NA|many
TGTGCCAGCAGTTTACGGGGCTCTCTTCAACACGAGCAGTACTTC
CASSLRGSLQHEQYF
>TRBJ2-4|TRBV6-1|NA|once
TGTGCCAGCAGTAAACAGGGAGCCAAAAACATTCAGTACTTC
CASSKQGAKNIQYF
>TRBJ1-1|TRBV5-4|NA|many
TGTGCCAGCAGCTTCGAGGCTCGCCCGCCCGACACTGAAGCTTTCTTT
CASSFEARPPDTEAFF
>TRBJ1-2|TRBV6-2/TRBV6-3|NA|NA
TGTGCCAGCAGTTACGCCGAAACCGGTTATGGCTACACCTTC
CASSYAETGYGYTF
>TRBJ2-5|TRBV12-3/TRBV12-4|TRBD2|few
TGTGCCAGCAGTTTTTCGCGGGGGGAGACCCAGTACTTC
CASSFSRGETQYF
>TRBJ2-7|TRBV7-2|NA|NA
TGTGCCAGCAGCTTAGGACCCCCCAGGGATTACGAGCAGTACTTC
CASSLGPPRDYEQYF
>TRBJ2-7|TRBV27|NA|NA
TGTGCCAGCAGTTTAAACGGGGACGAGCAGTACTTC
CASSLNGDEQYF
>TRBJ1-1|TRBV7-2|NA|NA
TGTGCCAGCAGCTTATTTCTGAACACTGAAGCTTTCTTT
CASSLFLNTEAFF
>TRBJ2-7|TRBV12-3/TRBV12-4|NA|many
TGTGCCAGCAGCCCCTCCTACAGGGCCTACGAGCAGTACTTC
CASSPSYRAYEQYF
>TRBJ1-5|TRBV5-1|NA|NA
TGCGCCAGCAGCCCGTTTGGTAATCAGCCCCAGCATTTT
CASSPFGNQPQHF
>TRBJ1-2|TRBV27|NA|many
TGTGCCAGCAGATCTCAGGGCTCTGGCTACACCTTC
CASRSQGSGYTF
>TRBJ2-2|TRBV6-4|NA|many
TGTGCCAGCAGTGACTGGGCCGGGGAGCTGTTTTTT
CASSDWAGELFF
>TRBJ1-5|TRBV28|NA|NA
TGTGCCAGCAGTTTACAGTCTAATCAGCCCCAGCATTTT
CASSLQSNQPQHF
>TRBJ1-3|TRBV19|NA|many
TGTGCCAGTAGTACCCAATCGTCTGGAAACACCATATATTTT
CASSTQSSGNTIYF
>TRBJ2-2|TRBV6-1|TRBD2|many
TGTGCCAGCAGTGCCGCGGGAGAGGGCACCGGGGAGCTGTTTTTT
CASSAAGEGTGELFF
>TRBJ2-7|TRBV20-1|NA|many
TGCAGTGCTAGAGCGTGGAAGGGCCTCTTCTCCTACGAGCAGTACTTC
CSARAWKGLFSYEQYF
>TRBJ2-7|TRBV11-3|NA|many
TGTGCCAGCAGCTTAACCGGGACTCTCTCCTACGAGCAGTACTTC
CASSLTGTLSYEQYF
>TRBJ1-1|TRBV28|TRBD1|NA
TGTGCCAGCAGTTTACGGACAGGGAGACCGAACACTGAAGCTTTCTTT
CASSLRTGRPNTEAFF
>TRBJ2-7|TRBV30|NA|many
TGTGCCTGGAACCCTAAACAGTCGGGATCCTACGAGCAGTACTTC
CAWNPKQSGSYEQYF
>TRBJ1-1|TRBV6-5|NA|NA
TGTGCCAGCAGTTCTGTACCTGAAGCTTTCTTT
CASSSVPEAFF
>TRBJ1-2|TRBV28|NA|NA
TGTGCCAGCAGTTTACTGGCAGGCTATGGCTACACCTTC
CASSLLAGYGYTF
>TRBJ2-4|TRBV4-2|TRBD2|many
TGTGCCAGCAGCCAAGATCCCGCGGGAGAAGTAAACATTCAGTACTTC
CASSQDPAGEVNIQYF
>TRBJ1-1|TRBV7-2|NA|NA
TGTGCCAGCTCACCACTGGGACCGAACACTGAAGCTTTCTTT
CASSPLGPNTEAFF
>TRBJ1-6|TRBV12-3/TRBV12-4|NA|many
TGTGCCAGCAGGCCCACGGTCGGATCACCCCTCCACTTT
CASRPTVGSPLHF
>TRBJ2-7|TRBV12-3/TRBV12-4|TRBD2|NA
TGTGCCAGCAGTTTAGCGGGAGGGATGTACGAGCAGTACTTC
CASSLAGGMYEQYF
>TRBJ1-5|TRBV15|TRBD1|NA
TGTGCCACCAGCAGAACCCGGGACAGGCCAACCGATCAGCCCCAGCATTTT
CATSRTRDRPTDQPQHF
>TRBJ2-7|TRBV15|TRBD2|NA
TGTGCCACCAGCAGGACGGGGGGACTCTCCTACGAGCAGTACTTC
CATSRTGGLSYEQYF